This T cell receptor beta chain was sequenced in a study of T cell responses to AZD1222 COVID-19 vaccine. Study results and caveats: Samples come after the peak T cell response, not at day 14. Increased Spike-specific TCR breadth and depth were observed after two AZD1222 doses.

This CDR3 is 15 amino acids long. V was clipped by 1 base and J by 6 bases, with 14 bases between them. Germline V gene data show CDR1 as SGHVS and CDR2 as FQNEAQ. The method was immunoSEQ multiplex PCR; TCRdb's version includes in-frame clones alone and lacks a portion of them. The data contain 100,000 to 130,000 clones, about 90% of them singletons. Details on this clone: Its antigen remains unidentified.

The material sequenced was peripheral blood, taken 28 days after the second AZD1222 dose. This receptor was identified in an adult who received the AZD1222 COVID-19 vaccine. This chain uses TRBV7-8 with TRBJ2-3; D might be TRBD2 (7 bases). CDR3 residues: CASSLDGGRSDTQYF. CDR3 in DNA: TGTGCCAGCAGCTTAGACGGGGGGCGTTCGGATACGCAGTATTTT. Full variable domain (remainder filled in from reference TRBV7-8 and TRBJ2-3): GAGVSQSPRYKVAKRGQDVALRCDPISGHVSLFWYQQALGQGPEFLTYFQNEAQLDKSGLPSDRFFAERPEGSVSTLKIQRTQQEDSAVYLCASSLDGGRSDTQYFGPGTRLTVL.